This T cell receptor beta chain was identified in a study of identifying expanded T cells in peripheral blood. Study observations and caveats: Across healthy donors, higher total template counts meant significantly greater approximately two-week count variance.

During the collection period, no donor immune events like infections were recorded. Sequencing was performed with immunoSEQ multiplex PCR; in TCRdb, only in-frame clones are kept and a portion is missing. The table lists 130,000 or so clones, roughly 82% of them singletons, with 3% to 4% in the top ten. A remark on this clone: Its cognate antigen is unknown.

Germline assignment: CDR1 SGHVS and CDR2 FNYEAQ. The CDR3 is made up of 13 amino acids. Trimming stripped 6 bases from V and 6 bases from J, with 14 bases between. The sequence derives from a person aged 18 to 70 in good health. V gene TRBV7-6 combines with J gene TRBJ1-1; no reliable D call. Sequencing used blood. In DNA form, the CDR3 reads TGTGCCAGCAGGCTAGGAGGTGGGGCTGAAGCTTTCTTT. Encoded protein: CASRLGGGAEAFF.